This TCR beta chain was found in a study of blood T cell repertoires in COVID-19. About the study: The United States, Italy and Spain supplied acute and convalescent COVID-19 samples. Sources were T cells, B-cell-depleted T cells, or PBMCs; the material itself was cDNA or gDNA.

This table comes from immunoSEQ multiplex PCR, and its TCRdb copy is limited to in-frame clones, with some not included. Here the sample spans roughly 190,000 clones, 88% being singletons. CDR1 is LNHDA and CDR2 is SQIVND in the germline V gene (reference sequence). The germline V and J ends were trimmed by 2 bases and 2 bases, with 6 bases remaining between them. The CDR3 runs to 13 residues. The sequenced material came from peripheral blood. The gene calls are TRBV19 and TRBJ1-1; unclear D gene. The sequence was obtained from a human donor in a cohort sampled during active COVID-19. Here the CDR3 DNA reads TGTGCCAGTAGTATATGGACTAACACTGAAGCTTTCTTT. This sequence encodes CASSIWTNTEAFF.